The source of this T cell receptor (beta chain) is a study of cytomegalovirus exposure and HLA in healthy donors. Whole-study context: Among the 398 genotyped donors, just over 80% were placed in the Caucasian-associated ancestry cluster.

At collection, donors were nominally healthy, but unrecorded immune exposures were probable. With regard to this clone: Its antigen is currently unknown.

Findings and caveats of the study: A later analysis showed TCR association rates differing by HLA locus, peaking at DRB1 and lowest at HLA-C.

Primers: 60 Vbeta forward and 13 Jbeta reverse. Clones were read by immunoSEQ multiplex PCR, and TCRdb kept only the in-frame ones, dropping some. Among about 160,000 clones listed, roughly 78% were seen once. Looked up from germline, CDR1 is SGDLS and CDR2 is YYNGEE. Losses at the gene ends were 0 bases for V and 4 bases for J; bases not matched to a gene: 10. The CDR3 loop spans 18 amino acids. The chain joins TRBV9 to TRBJ2-2; 9 positions agree with TRBD2. The receptor comes from a woman between 50 and 59 years old in good health and CMV-seropositive. Material for sequencing was PBMCs. The CDR3 sequence is CASSVGDSGRGGTGELFF. The CDR3 region has the DNA TGTGCCAGCAGCGTAGGGGATAGCGGGAGAGGCGGCACCGGGGAGCTGTTTTTT.